This is a list of T cell receptor beta chains from one sample in a study of blood T cells in healthy people across ages. TCRdb redid the calling of the 5' RACE reads with MiXCR, one entry per CDR3 protein. The table lists approximately 800,000 distinct CDR3 sequences, about 53% of them singletons. The sequenced sample consisted of blood. The receptors derive from a man at least 80 years old in good health. Each CDR3 is given with its conserved first and last residue. Each record gives: CDR3 DNA, CDR3 protein, J gene, V gene, clone size, D gene. A D gene is named only where the DNA matches it firmly. Only part of the rows carry a size: once, few, many, or a class if the clone is expanded.

cdr3_nt: TGTGCCAGCAGCATCACTAGCGGATTCTACAATGAGCAGTTCTTC
cdr3_aa: CASSITSGFYNEQFF
j_call: TRBJ2-1
v_call: TRBV9
clone_size: .
d_call: TRBD2

cdr3_nt: TGTGCCAGCAGTTACTCGACGGTCGGACTCTTAAATTCACCCCTCCACTTT
cdr3_aa: CASSYSTVGLLNSPLHF
j_call: TRBJ1-6
v_call: TRBV6-5
clone_size: .
d_call: .

cdr3_nt: TGTGCCAGCAGCTTCTATACTAGCGGGCAAGAGACCCAGTACTTC
cdr3_aa: CASSFYTSGQETQYF
j_call: TRBJ2-5
v_call: TRBV7-2
clone_size: many
d_call: TRBD2

cdr3_nt: TGTGCCAGCTGCTTAGGCGGAATTAACGACGAGCAGTACTTC
cdr3_aa: CASCLGGINDEQYF
j_call: TRBJ2-7
v_call: TRBV7-9
clone_size: .
d_call: .

cdr3_nt: TGTGCCACCAGTGATTCGGGGACTTCACCTATCTCCTACAATGAGCAGTTCTTC
cdr3_aa: CATSDSGTSPISYNEQFF
j_call: TRBJ2-1
v_call: TRBV24-1
clone_size: .
d_call: .

cdr3_nt: TGTGCCAGCAGACCGGACGGGAGAAGCGATAATTCACCCCTCCACTTT
cdr3_aa: CASRPDGRSDNSPLHF
j_call: TRBJ1-6
v_call: TRBV28
clone_size: .
d_call: .

cdr3_nt: TGTGCCAGCAGTGAATTTGGTCAGGGCGGCACAGATACGCAGTATTTT
cdr3_aa: CASSEFGQGGTDTQYF
j_call: TRBJ2-3
v_call: TRBV25-1
clone_size: .
d_call: .

cdr3_nt: TGTGCCAGCAGTTTAATATTGTGGCCTGGCGACACCGGGGAGCTGTTTTTT
cdr3_aa: CASSLILWPGDTGELFF
j_call: TRBJ2-2
v_call: TRBV12-3/TRBV12-4
clone_size: few
d_call: .

cdr3_nt: TGTGCCAGTAGGAGAGGCGACTATGGCTACACCTTC
cdr3_aa: CASRRGDYGYTF
j_call: TRBJ1-2
v_call: TRBV2
clone_size: once
d_call: .

cdr3_nt: TGTGCCAGCTCCCCTTGGGGGACCGGAGAGACCCAGTACTTC
cdr3_aa: CASSPWGTGETQYF
j_call: TRBJ2-5
v_call: TRBV25-1
clone_size: .
d_call: .

cdr3_nt: TGCAGCGTTAGGCTAGCGGGAAAGAATGAGCAGTTCTTC
cdr3_aa: CSVRLAGKNEQFF
j_call: TRBJ2-1
v_call: TRBV29-1
clone_size: .
d_call: TRBD2

cdr3_nt: TGTGCCAGCAGCCCCGTCGTTAGCGGTCCTTCTAAAGATACGCAGTATTTT
cdr3_aa: CASSPVVSGPSKDTQYF
j_call: TRBJ2-3
v_call: TRBV5-6
clone_size: few
d_call: .

cdr3_nt: TGTGCCAGCAGCGAGGGAAGGCACACTGAAGCTTTCTTT
cdr3_aa: CASSEGRHTEAFF
j_call: TRBJ1-1
v_call: TRBV9
clone_size: .
d_call: .

cdr3_nt: TGCAGTGCTAGACCCGGGCCCGAGTGGAACACCGGGGAGCTGTTTTTT
cdr3_aa: CSARPGPEWNTGELFF
j_call: TRBJ2-2
v_call: TRBV20-1
clone_size: many
d_call: .

cdr3_nt: TGTGCCAGCAGCCAAGGATATGCGGGATATCAGCCCCAGCATTTT
cdr3_aa: CASSQGYAGYQPQHF
j_call: TRBJ1-5
v_call: TRBV3-1
clone_size: once
d_call: .

cdr3_nt: TGTGCCAGCACCGATGTTGGGACAGTTAGCACAGATACGCAGTATTTT
cdr3_aa: CASTDVGTVSTDTQYF
j_call: TRBJ2-3
v_call: TRBV6-6
clone_size: .
d_call: TRBD1